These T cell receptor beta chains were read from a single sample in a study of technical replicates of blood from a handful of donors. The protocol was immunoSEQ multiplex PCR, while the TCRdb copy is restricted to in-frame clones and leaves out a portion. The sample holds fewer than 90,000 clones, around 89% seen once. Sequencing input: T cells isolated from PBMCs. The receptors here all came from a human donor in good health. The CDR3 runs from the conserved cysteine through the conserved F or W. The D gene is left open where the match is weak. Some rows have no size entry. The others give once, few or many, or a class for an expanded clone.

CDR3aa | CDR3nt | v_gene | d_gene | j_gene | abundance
CASSDYLYPSSYEQYF | TGTGCCAGCAGTGACTATCTTTACCCGAGCTCCTACGAGCAGTACTTC | TRBV2 | - | TRBJ2-7 | -
CASSIDLFWGGNYGYTF | TGTGCCAGTAGTATAGATCTATTTTGGGGGGGAAACTATGGCTACACCTTC | TRBV19 | - | TRBJ1-2 | -
CASSLLPTGETQHF | TGTGCCAGCAGCTTATTACCCACAGGGGAAACCCAGCATTTT | TRBV11-2 | TRBD1 | TRBJ1-5 | -
CASSGNTGGNGNQPQHF | TGTGCCAGCAGTGGAAACACAGGGGGCAACGGCAATCAGCCCCAGCATTTT | TRBV2 | TRBD1 | TRBJ1-5 | -
CASPAVRSNEQFF | TGTGCCAGCCCGGCAGTAAGGAGCAATGAGCAGTTCTTC | TRBV6-1 | - | TRBJ2-1 | -
CASSPQTSGYEQYF | TGCGCCAGCAGTCCACAGACTAGTGGCTACGAGCAGTACTTC | TRBV4-3 | - | TRBJ2-7 | -
CASRDSSYGYTF | TGTGCCAGCAGAGACAGCTCCTATGGCTACACCTTC | TRBV11-3 | - | TRBJ1-2 | -
CASSFTGDGYTF | TGCGCCAGCAGCTTCACAGGGGATGGCTACACCTTC | TRBV5-1 | TRBD1 | TRBJ1-2 | few
CASSNGTGTYEQYF | TGTGCCAGCAGCAATGGGACAGGGACCTACGAGCAGTACTTC | TRBV21-1 | - | TRBJ2-7 | -
CASRTGGEQFF | TGCGCCAGCAGGACCGGGGGGGAGCAGTTCTTC | TRBV4-3 | TRBD2 | TRBJ2-1 | few
CASSPGGIGGEQYF | TGTGCCAGCAGCCCAGGGGGGATAGGAGGTGAGCAGTACTTC | TRBV9 | - | TRBJ2-7 | -
CASSYQAKETQYF | TGTGCCAGCAGTTACCAGGCTAAAGAGACCCAGTACTTC | TRBV6-5 | - | TRBJ2-5 | once
CASSSPSGQTTGELFF | TGTGCCAGCAGCTCCCCATCGGGACAAACCACCGGGGAGCTGTTTTTT | TRBV7-2 | - | TRBJ2-2 | -
CASSHLGQGALTEAFF | TGTGCCAGCAGCCATTTAGGACAGGGGGCGTTGACTGAAGCTTTCTTT | TRBV14 | TRBD1 | TRBJ1-1 | -
CASSYGGLTEAFF | TGTGCCAGCAGTTATGGGGGGTTGACTGAAGCTTTCTTT | TRBV6-5 | - | TRBJ1-1 | -
CASSVGLLYGYTF | TGTGCCAGCAGCGTAGGACTGCTTTATGGCTACACCTTC | TRBV9 | - | TRBJ1-2 | -
CASSVRRDRGNEQFF | TGTGCCAGCAGCGTACGCCGGGACAGGGGCAATGAGCAGTTCTTC | TRBV11-3 | TRBD1 | TRBJ2-1 | -
CASSQAPLTSGRSYEQYF | TGCGCCAGCAGCCAAGCTCCACTGACTAGCGGGAGGTCCTACGAGCAGTACTTC | TRBV4-1 | TRBD2 | TRBJ2-7 | -
CASTPRGQVFNYGYTF | TGTGCCAGCACGCCTCGAGGACAGGTCTTCAACTATGGCTACACCTTC | TRBV19 | TRBD1 | TRBJ1-2 | -
CASTPPGAFEQYF | TGTGCCAGCACTCCCCCAGGGGCCTTCGAGCAGTACTTC | TRBV7-9 | - | TRBJ2-7 | -
CASSYLTGTLYEQYF | TGTGCCAGCAGCTACCTCACCGGGACATTATACGAGCAGTACTTC | TRBV7-2 | - | TRBJ2-7 | -
CASRGHSSYEQYF | TGTGCCAGTAGAGGGCACAGCTCCTACGAGCAGTACTTC | TRBV27 | - | TRBJ2-7 | -
CASTIDRGGFYEQYF | TGTGCCAGCACCATAGACAGGGGCGGCTTCTACGAGCAGTACTTC | TRBV27 | TRBD1 | TRBJ2-7 | -
CASSIGQRQEAFF | TGTGCCAGCTCAATAGGACAGAGACAAGAAGCTTTCTTT | TRBV18 | - | TRBJ1-1 | -
CASISRQGRNQPQHF | TGTGCCAGCATTAGCCGACAGGGCCGCAATCAGCCCCAGCATTTT | TRBV6-1 | TRBD1 | TRBJ1-5 | -
CATREDSNEQFF | TGTGCCACCAGGGAGGACTCCAATGAGCAGTTCTTC | TRBV15 | - | TRBJ2-1 | -
CASRTGPQYEQYF | TGTGCCAGCAGGACAGGGCCGCAATACGAGCAGTACTTC | TRBV6-1 | TRBD1 | TRBJ2-7 | -
CASSQVAGDTDTQYF | TGCGCCAGCAGCCAAGTAGCGGGGGACACAGATACGCAGTATTTT | TRBV4-1 | TRBD2 | TRBJ2-3 | -
CASSLTGGYEQYF | TGTGCCAGCAGCTTGACAGGGGGCTACGAGCAGTACTTC | TRBV7-6 | TRBD1 | TRBJ2-7 | -
CASSRGGSYEQYF | TGTGCCAGCAGTCGAGGAGGCTCCTACGAGCAGTACTTC | TRBV27 | - | TRBJ2-7 | -
CASSEGQFVTDTQYF | TGTGCCAGCAGTGAGGGACAGTTCGTCACAGATACGCAGTATTTT | TRBV6-1 | TRBD1 | TRBJ2-3 | -
CASSVKTGAYEQYF | TGTGCCAGCAGCGTAAAGACAGGGGCCTACGAGCAGTACTTC | TRBV9 | TRBD1 | TRBJ2-7 | -
CASSLEAWEPQHF | TGTGCCAGCAGCTTAGAGGCATGGGAGCCCCAGCATTTT | TRBV7-3 | - | TRBJ1-5 | -
CASSKDFNTGELFF | TGTGCCAGCAGTAAGGACTTTAACACCGGGGAGCTGTTTTTT | TRBV2 | - | TRBJ2-2 | -
CASSLGLMTDTQYF | TGTGCCAGCAGTTTAGGACTGATGACAGATACGCAGTATTTT | TRBV27 | - | TRBJ2-3 | once
CASSPGVTGELFF | TGTGCCAGCAGTCCGGGAGTCACCGGGGAGCTGTTTTTT | TRBV2 | - | TRBJ2-2 | -
CSVAMRSYNEQFF | TGCAGCGTTGCCATGCGGAGCTACAATGAGCAGTTCTTC | TRBV29-1 | - | TRBJ2-1 | -
CASSHHHSFSGGYEQYF | TGCGCCAGCAGCCATCATCATTCTTTTTCGGGGGGCTACGAGCAGTACTTC | TRBV4-1 | TRBD2 | TRBJ2-7 | -